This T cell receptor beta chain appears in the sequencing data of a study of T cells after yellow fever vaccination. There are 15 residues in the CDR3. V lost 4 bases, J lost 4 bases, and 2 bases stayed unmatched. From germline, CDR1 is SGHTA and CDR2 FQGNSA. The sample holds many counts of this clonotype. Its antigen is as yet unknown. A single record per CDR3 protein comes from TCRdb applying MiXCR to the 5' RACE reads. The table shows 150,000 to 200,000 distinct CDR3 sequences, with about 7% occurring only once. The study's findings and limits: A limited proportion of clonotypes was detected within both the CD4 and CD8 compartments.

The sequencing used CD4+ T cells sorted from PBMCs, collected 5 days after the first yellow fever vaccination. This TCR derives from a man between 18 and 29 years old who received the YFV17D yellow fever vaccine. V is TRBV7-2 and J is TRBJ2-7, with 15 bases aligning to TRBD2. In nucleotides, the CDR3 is TGTGCCAGCAGCTGGACTAGCGGGGGGGGATACGAGCAGTACGTC. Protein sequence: CASSWTSGGGYEQYV.